This T cell receptor beta chain derives from a study of blood T cell repertoires in COVID-19. Study background: COVID-19 samples, acute and convalescent, were from the United States, Italy and Spain. PBMCs, B-cell-depleted T cells, or T cells were the source of the cDNA or gDNA that made up the material.

In the original analysis: Counts of nucleated cells, estimated from reference gene primer amplification, were obtained. This table comes from immunoSEQ multiplex PCR, and its TCRdb copy is limited to in-frame clones, with some not included. D and trimming were read from the DNA, whereas the V and J calls and clone size are those reported in that table. The sample records 150,000 to 200,000 clones, roughly 84% being singletons. The CDR3 extends over 15 amino acids. Sequencing was performed on peripheral blood. This TCR was sampled from a woman of 80 years or more with acute or convalescent COVID-19. The chain uses TRBV21-1 and TRBJ2-6; the table's D call TRBD1 went unverified against the DNA. TRBV21-1 is labeled a pseudogene. The CDR3 spells CASTQGGERANVLTF. In nucleotides, the CDR3 is TGTGCCAGCACCCAGGGGGGTGAGAGGGCCAACGTCCTGACTTTC.